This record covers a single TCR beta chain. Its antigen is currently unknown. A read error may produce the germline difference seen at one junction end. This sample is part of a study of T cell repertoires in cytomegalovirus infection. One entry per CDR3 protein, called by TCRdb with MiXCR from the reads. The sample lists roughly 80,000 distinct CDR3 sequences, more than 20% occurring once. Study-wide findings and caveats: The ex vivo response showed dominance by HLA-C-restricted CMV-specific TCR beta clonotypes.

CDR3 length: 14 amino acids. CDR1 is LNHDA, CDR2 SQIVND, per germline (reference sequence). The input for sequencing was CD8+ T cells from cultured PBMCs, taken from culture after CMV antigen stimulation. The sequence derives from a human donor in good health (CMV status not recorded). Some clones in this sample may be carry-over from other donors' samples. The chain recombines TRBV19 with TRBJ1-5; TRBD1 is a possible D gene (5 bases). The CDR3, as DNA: TGTACCAGTAGTTCGGGGGGGGGGAATCAGCCCCAGCATTTT. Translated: CTSSSGGGNQPQHF.